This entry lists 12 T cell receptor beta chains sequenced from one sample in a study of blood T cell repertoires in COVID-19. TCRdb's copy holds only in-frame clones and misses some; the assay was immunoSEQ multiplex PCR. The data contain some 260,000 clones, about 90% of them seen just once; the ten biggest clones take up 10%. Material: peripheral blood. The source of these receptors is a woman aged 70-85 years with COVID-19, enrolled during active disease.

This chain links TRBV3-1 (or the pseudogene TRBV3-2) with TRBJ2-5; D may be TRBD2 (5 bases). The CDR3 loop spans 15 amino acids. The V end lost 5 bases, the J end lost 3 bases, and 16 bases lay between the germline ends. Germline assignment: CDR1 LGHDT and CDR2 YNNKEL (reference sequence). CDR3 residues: CASSGHLAFEETQYF. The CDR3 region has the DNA TGTGCCAGCAGCGGCCATTTAGCGTTCGAAGAGACCCAGTACTTC.

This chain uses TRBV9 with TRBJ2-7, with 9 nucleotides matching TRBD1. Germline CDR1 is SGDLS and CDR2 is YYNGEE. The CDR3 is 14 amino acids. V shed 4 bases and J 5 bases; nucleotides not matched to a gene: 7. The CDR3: CASSLRQGGDEQYF. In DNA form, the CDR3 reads TGTGCCAGCAGCCTCCGACAGGGGGGGGACGAGCAGTACTTC.

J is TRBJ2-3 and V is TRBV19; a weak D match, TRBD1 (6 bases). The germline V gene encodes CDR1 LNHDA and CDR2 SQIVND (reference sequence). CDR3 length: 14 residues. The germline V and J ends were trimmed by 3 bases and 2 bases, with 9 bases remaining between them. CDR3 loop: CASSIRGITDTQYF. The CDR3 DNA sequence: TGTGCCAGTAGTATCAGGGGTATCACAGATACGCAGTATTTT.

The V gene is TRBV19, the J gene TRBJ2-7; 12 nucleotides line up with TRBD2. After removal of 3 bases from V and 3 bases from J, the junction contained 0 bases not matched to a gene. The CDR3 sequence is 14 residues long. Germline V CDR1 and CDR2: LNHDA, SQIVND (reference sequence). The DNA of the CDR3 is TGTGCCAGTAGTATGGGACTAGCGGGCTACGAGCAGTACTTC. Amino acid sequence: CASSMGLAGYEQYF.

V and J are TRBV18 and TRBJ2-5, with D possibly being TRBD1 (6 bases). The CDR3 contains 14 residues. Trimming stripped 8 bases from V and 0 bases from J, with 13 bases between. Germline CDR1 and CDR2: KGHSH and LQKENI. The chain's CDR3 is CASVPRTDQETQYF. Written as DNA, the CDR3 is TGTGCCAGCGTACCTCGGACAGACCAAGAGACCCAGTACTTC.

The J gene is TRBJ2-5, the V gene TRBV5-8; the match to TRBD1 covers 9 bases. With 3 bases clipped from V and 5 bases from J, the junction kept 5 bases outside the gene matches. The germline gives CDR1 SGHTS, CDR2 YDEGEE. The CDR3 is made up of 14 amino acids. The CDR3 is CASSWTGAWETQYF. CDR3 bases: TGTGCCAGCAGCTGGACAGGGGCTTGGGAGACCCAGTACTTC.

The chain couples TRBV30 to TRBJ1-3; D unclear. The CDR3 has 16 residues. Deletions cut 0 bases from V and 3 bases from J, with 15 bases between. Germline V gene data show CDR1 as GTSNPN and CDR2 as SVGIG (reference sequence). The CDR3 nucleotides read TGTGCCTGGAGTGTACCGGGTGGCGGCGGTGGAAACACCATATATTTT. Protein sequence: CAWSVPGGGGGNTIYF.

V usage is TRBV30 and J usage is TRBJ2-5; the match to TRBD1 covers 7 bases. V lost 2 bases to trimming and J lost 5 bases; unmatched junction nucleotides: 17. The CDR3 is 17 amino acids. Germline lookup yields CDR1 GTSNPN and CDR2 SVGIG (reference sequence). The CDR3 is CAWSLDRPGRSRETQYF. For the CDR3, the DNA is TGTGCCTGGAGTTTGGACAGGCCGGGACGATCTAGGGAGACCCAGTACTTC.

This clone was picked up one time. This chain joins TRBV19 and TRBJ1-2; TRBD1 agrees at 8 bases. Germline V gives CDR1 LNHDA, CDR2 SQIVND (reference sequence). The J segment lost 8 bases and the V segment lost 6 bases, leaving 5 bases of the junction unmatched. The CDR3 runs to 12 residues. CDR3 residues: CASSDRGNGYTF. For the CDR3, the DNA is TGTGCCAGTAGCGACAGGGGAAACGGCTACACCTTC.

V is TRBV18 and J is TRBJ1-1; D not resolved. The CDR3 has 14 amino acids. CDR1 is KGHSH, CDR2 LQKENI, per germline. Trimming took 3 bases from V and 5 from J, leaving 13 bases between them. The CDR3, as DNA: TGTGCCAGCTCACCCGGACCGGGAGGGACTGAAGCTTTCTTT. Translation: CASSPGPGGTEAFF.

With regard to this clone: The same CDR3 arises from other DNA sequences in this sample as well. The CDR3 sequence is CASSPRTGETQYF. For the CDR3, the DNA is TGTGCCAGCAGCCCCAGGACAGGAGAGACCCAGTACTTC. This rearrangement joins TRBV7-2 to TRBJ2-5, with TRBD1 matching over 7 bases. With 5 bases clipped from V and 4 bases from J, the junction kept 4 bases outside the gene matches. This CDR3 spans 13 amino acids. Germline CDR1 and CDR2: SGHTA and FQGNSA.

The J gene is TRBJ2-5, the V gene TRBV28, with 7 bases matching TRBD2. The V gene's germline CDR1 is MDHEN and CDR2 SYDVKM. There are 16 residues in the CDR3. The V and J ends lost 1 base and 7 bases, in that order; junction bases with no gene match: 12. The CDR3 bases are TGTGCCAGCAGTTTATTTGGCGGGAGTGATGAGGGGACCCAGTACTTC. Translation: CASSLFGGSDEGTQYF.